The 17 T cell receptor beta chains in this list originate from one sample, sequenced in a study of blood T cells in healthy people across ages. A second PCR of 7 to 11 cycles used a sample-barcoded 5' primer and a J-beta primer mix. TCRdb ran MiXCR on the 5' RACE reads and lists one entry per CDR3 protein. The data hold about 1.8 million distinct CDR3 sequences, with about 50% observed a single time. Sequenced sample: blood. All receptors come from a woman aged 40 to 49 in good health.

The chain joins TRBV27 to TRBJ2-7, with TRBD2 identical over 13 bases. Trimming at V came to 8 bases and at J to 6 bases, leaving 13 bases not matched to a gene. The CDR3 is 16 residues long. Germline loops: CDR1 MNHEY, CDR2 SMNVEV (reference sequence). DNA of the CDR3: TGTGCCAGCTTTCCTCGATGGACTAGCGGGGGCGGCGAGCAGTACTTC. Translation: CASFPRWTSGGGEQYF.

As regards this clonotype: One end of the junction is discordant with germline, which a read error may explain. This chain connects TRBV4-3 to TRBJ1-5; D is uncertain. CDR1 is LGHNA and CDR2 is YSLEER in the germline V gene. The CDR3 is 13 amino acids. CDR3 sequence: CASSQGLWQLQHF. The CDR3 DNA follows: TGCGCCAGCAGCCAAGGATTATGGCAGCTCCAGCATTTT.

V is TRBV9 and J is TRBJ2-1; 9 bases map to TRBD1. V was pared by 3 bases and J by 6 bases, with 10 bases of the junction left unmatched. Germline CDR1 SGDLS, CDR2 YYNGEE. The CDR3 consists of 16 residues. CDR3 bases: TGTGCCAGCAGCGGGAAACCGGGACAGGGCCCCAATGAGCAGTTCTTC. This sequence encodes CASSGKPGQGPNEQFF.

The chain uses TRBV28 and TRBJ2-7, with 7 bases lining up with TRBD1. Per the germline V gene, CDR1 is MDHEN and CDR2 is SYDVKM. J was trimmed by 4 bases and V by 4 bases; bases with no gene match: 16. The CDR3 contains 17 residues. CDR3 DNA sequence: TGTGCCAGCAGTTCAAAACAGGGGCGACCTAGCTATTACGAGCAGTACTTC. Its protein product is CASSSKQGRPSYYEQYF. Variable domain in full (rest from reference TRBV28 and TRBJ2-7): DVKVTQSSRYLVKRTGEKVFLECVQDMDHENMFWYRQDPGLGLRLIYFSYDVKMKEKGDIPEGYSVSREKKERFSLILESASTNQTSMYLCASSSKQGRPSYYEQYFGPGTRLTVT.

Turning to this clonotype: A read error may produce the germline difference seen at one junction end. CDR3 DNA sequence: TGTGCTAGCAGCTTGGGGTCCGGGGGGCGAGCGGGTGGCTACACCTTC. Encoded protein: CASSLGSGGRAGGYTF. The chain joins TRBV7-7 to TRBJ1-2; weak D call: TRBD1 (6 bases). This CDR3 comprises 16 residues. Germline CDR1 is SSHAT and CDR2 is FNYEAQ (reference sequence).

The V gene is TRBV5-6, the J gene TRBJ1-2; D unclear. The CDR3 is made up of 16 amino acids. Per germline, CDR1 SGHDT and CDR2 YYEEEE. Trimming removed 0 bases from V and 1 base from J, with 13 bases in between. Here the CDR3 reads CASSLGRSWGNYGYTF. In DNA form, the CDR3 reads TGTGCCAGCAGCTTGGGAAGGTCATGGGGTAACTATGGCTACACCTTC. The full variable domain, rest sourced from reference TRBV5-6 and TRBJ1-2, is DAGVTQSPTHLIKTRGQQVTLRCSPKSGHDTVSWYQQALGQGPQFIFQYYEEEERQRGNFPDRFSGHQFPNYSSELNVNALLLGDSALYLCASSLGRSWGNYGYTFGSGTRLTVV.

This clonotype was counted between two and nine times. The chain is built from TRBV7-9 and TRBJ2-7; D unresolved. Germline loops: CDR1 SEHNR, CDR2 FQNEAQ (reference sequence). Trimming took 4 bases from V and 7 from J, leaving 14 bases between them. CDR3 length equals 13 residues. In DNA, the CDR3 is TGTGCCAGCAGCTCAGCACCAGGTCCAGAGCAGTACTTC. It is translated as CASSSAPGPEQYF.

This clonotype was seen a few times. The CDR3 coding sequence is TGCAGTGGAGGACAGGGGTTGATTCAGTACTTC. Protein: CSGGQGLIQYF. The chain combines TRBV20-1 with TRBJ2-4, with 9 bases aligning to TRBD1. The CDR3 consists of 11 residues. Losses at the gene ends were 7 bases for V and 10 bases for J; bases not matched to a gene: 5. The V gene's germline CDR1 is DFQATT and CDR2 SNEGSKA (reference sequence).

The chain uses TRBV15 and TRBJ1-5; 8 bases map to TRBD1. CDR3 length equals 15 residues. CDR1 and CDR2 (germline): LNHNV, YYDKDF (reference sequence). J lost 7 bases, V lost 3 bases, and 8 bases had no gene match. CDR3 sequence: CATSRDGTGQQPQHF. The CDR3, as DNA: TGTGCCACCAGCAGGGATGGGACAGGCCAACAGCCCCAGCATTTT.

The gene calls are TRBV20-1 and TRBJ2-7, with 12 bases that match TRBD2. Unmatched junction bases numbered 6, after V lost 6 bases and J lost 3 bases. There are 14 residues in the CDR3. The germline gives CDR1 DFQATT, CDR2 SNEGSKA (reference sequence). CDR3 bases: TGCAGTGCGCTAACTAGCGGGGGGAACTACGAGCAGTACTTC. It translates to CSALTSGGNYEQYF.

A few counts support this clonotype. J is TRBJ2-3 and V is TRBV10-3; maybe TRBD1 (6 bases). The CDR3 has 16 residues. The germline V and J ends were trimmed by 0 bases and 0 bases, with 10 bases remaining between them. The germline V gene encodes CDR1 ENHRY and CDR2 SYGVKD. The CDR3 reads CAISESRGFSTDTQYF. The CDR3 nucleotides read TGTGCCATCAGTGAGTCGAGGGGGTTTAGCACAGATACGCAGTATTTT.

The chain recombines TRBV6-2 or TRBV6-3 with TRBJ2-1; D gene uncertain. The germline V gene has CDR1 MNHEY and CDR2 SVGEGT. The V end was cut by 6 bases, the J end by 12 bases, with 12 bases between. CDR3 size: 11 residues. The DNA for the CDR3 is TGTGCCAGCAGCCCTGGCGCAGGGCAGTTCTTC. Its translation: CASSPGAGQFF.

Remarks on this clonotype: One junction end does not reproduce the germline sequence, and a read error may be involved. The genes are TRBV3-1 and TRBJ2-3; unclear D gene. CDR1 LGHDT and CDR2 YNNKEL come from the germline V gene (reference sequence). The CDR3 contains 13 residues. Here the CDR3 DNA reads TGTGCCAGCAGCCAAGGACGCACAGATACGCGGTATTTT. It encodes CASSQGRTDTRYF.

This clonotype was detected only a few times. This chain joins TRBV6-5 and TRBJ2-3; the D gene is possibly TRBD1 (6 bases). Per germline, CDR1 MNHEY and CDR2 SVGAGI. This CDR3 comprises 17 residues. Trimming stripped 5 bases from V and 3 bases from J, with 21 bases between. CDR3 coding DNA: TGTGCCAGCAGTCTACAGGGTTCGGTGCGACGAACAGATACGCAGTATTTT. As protein: CASSLQGSVRRTDTQYF.

The chain carries TRBV5-1 and TRBJ2-1; 9 bases align to TRBD1. The CDR3 extends over 18 amino acids. Germline values: CDR1 SGHRS, CDR2 YFSETQ. After removal of 0 bases from V and 10 bases from J, the junction contained 17 bases not matched to a gene. DNA for the CDR3: TGCGCCAGCAGCTTGGGCTCCGGGACAGGGTTTGATGAGGACGAGCAGTTCTTC. Its translation is CASSLGSGTGFDEDEQFF.

A single count supports this clonotype. CDR3 loop: CASSDFWGGTSRADTQYF. CDR3 in DNA: TGTGCCAGCAGCGATTTTTGGGGGGGCACGAGCCGGGCAGATACGCAGTATTTT. The chain links TRBV6-2 or TRBV6-3 to TRBJ2-3; a possible D gene is TRBD2 (7 bases). CDR3 size: 18 residues. Germline-derived CDR1 and CDR2 are MNHEY and SVGEGT. The germline V and J ends were trimmed by 6 bases and 4 bases, with 26 bases remaining between them.

V usage is TRBV18 and J usage is TRBJ2-1, with TRBD2 matching 13 bases. The ends lost 0 bases at V and 2 bases at J; junction bases unmatched: 16. Germline lookup yields CDR1 KGHSH and CDR2 LQKENI. The CDR3 contains 22 residues. The CDR3 is CASSPPNQLRLAGGYTYNEQFF. CDR3 nucleotides: TGTGCCAGCTCACCACCGAACCAGCTGAGACTAGCGGGGGGCTATACCTACAATGAGCAGTTCTTC. Complete variable domain (other parts from reference TRBV18 and TRBJ2-1): NAGVMQNPRHLVRRRGQEARLRCSPMKGHSHVYWYRQLPEEGLKFMVYLQKENIIDESGMPKERFSAEFPKEGPSILRIQQVVRGDSAAYFCASSPPNQLRLAGGYTYNEQFFGPGTRLTVL.